This T cell receptor beta chain is drawn from a study of CD8+ T cells in alopecia areata. Notes on the study in general: Tissue-resident alphabeta T cells belonging to normal skin likewise get sequenced within scalp specimens.

Collected material from alopecia areata patients comprised lesional scalp punch biopsies and peripheral blood. PBMCs, the starting material, were the source of sorted CD4+ and CD8+ T cells. To note about this clone: What it binds is unknown.

Sequencing relied on a cDNA template that was reverse transcribed from extracted RNA. Using immunoSEQ multiplex PCR, the repertoire was profiled, and TCRdb retains in-frame clones only, with some absent. The data hold 150,000 to 160,000 clones, with less than 65% observed a single time. The TCR sequence derives from a human donor with alopecia areata. Here the sequenced sample was CD8+ T cells sorted from blood, taken at week 0.

CDR3 amino acids: CASSLLASATDTQYF. Written as DNA, the CDR3 is TGTGCCAGCAGCTTATTGGCTAGCGCGACAGATACGCAGTATTTT. The V and J genes are TRBV11-2 and TRBJ2-3, with a possible D match to TRBD2 (6 bases). Per the germline V gene, CDR1 is SGHAT and CDR2 is FQNNGV. CDR3 length equals 15 residues. Trimming shortened V by 2 bases and J by 3 bases, and 12 bases separated the two germline ends.